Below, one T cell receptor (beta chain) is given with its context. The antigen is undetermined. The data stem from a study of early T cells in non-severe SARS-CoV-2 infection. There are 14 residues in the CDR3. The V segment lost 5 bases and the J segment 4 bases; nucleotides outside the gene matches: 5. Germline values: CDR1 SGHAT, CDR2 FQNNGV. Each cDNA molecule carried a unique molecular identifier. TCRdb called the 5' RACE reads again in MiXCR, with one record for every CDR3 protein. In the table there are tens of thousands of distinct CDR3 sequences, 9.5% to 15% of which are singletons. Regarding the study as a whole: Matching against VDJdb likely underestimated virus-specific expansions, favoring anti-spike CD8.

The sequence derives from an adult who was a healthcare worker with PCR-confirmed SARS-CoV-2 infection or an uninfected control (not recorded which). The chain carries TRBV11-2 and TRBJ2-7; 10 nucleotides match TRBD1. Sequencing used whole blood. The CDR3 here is CASSIGTGAYEQYF. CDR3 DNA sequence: TGTGCCAGCAGCATAGGGACAGGGGCATACGAGCAGTACTTC.